These 5 T cell receptor beta chains were all obtained from the same sample, sequenced in a study of blood T cell repertoires in COVID-19. The repertoire was sequenced with immunoSEQ multiplex PCR; TCRdb's copy has only in-frame clones and lacks some. The data show about 12,000 clones, with approximately 70% seen just once and around a tenth held by the top ten. The material sequenced was peripheral blood. Receptors originate from a man aged 60 to 69 with COVID-19, enrolled during active disease.

The chain is built from TRBV7-2 and TRBJ2-2, with a weak D call TRBD2 (7 bases). V lost 5 bases to trimming and J lost 2 bases, with 12 bases between them. Germline V lookup: CDR1 SGHTA, CDR2 FQGNSA. The CDR3 is made up of 15 amino acids. The CDR3 spells CASSLRGPNTGELFF. CDR3 DNA: TGTGCCAGCAGCCTGCGGGGGCCCAACACCGGGGAGCTGTTTTTT.

The chain joins TRBV2 to TRBJ1-1, with 10 bases that match TRBD1. Germline V CDR1 and CDR2: SNHLY, FYNNEI. Unmatched junction bases numbered 10, after V lost 7 bases and J lost 8 bases. This CDR3 comprises 14 residues. CDR3 in amino acids: CASTRPDRGREAFF. CDR3 in DNA: TGTGCCAGCACCCGCCCCGACAGGGGGCGGGAAGCTTTCTTT.

The gene calls are TRBV7-9 and TRBJ2-5; TRBD1 agrees at 9 bases. Trimming at V came to 5 bases and at J to 2 bases, leaving 6 bases not matched to a gene. Germline V gene lookup returns CDR1 SEHNR and CDR2 FQNEAQ (reference sequence). The CDR3 sequence is 15 residues long. CDR3 protein: CASSPRDREQETQYF. The CDR3 nucleotides are TGTGCCAGCAGCCCACGGGACAGGGAGCAAGAGACCCAGTACTTC. Using reference TRBV7-9 and TRBJ2-5 for the parts outside the CDR3, the full variable domain is DTGVSQNPRHKITKRGQNVTFRCDPISEHNRLYWYRQTLGQGPEFLTYFQNEAQLEKSRLLSDRFSAERPKGSFSTLEIQRTEQGDSAMYLCASSPRDREQETQYFGPGTRLLVL.

The chain combines TRBV30 with TRBJ1-2; tentative D call: TRBD1 (5 bases). Deletions cut 3 bases from V and 3 bases from J, with 20 bases between. Germline V lookup: CDR1 GTSNPN, CDR2 SVGIG (reference sequence). This CDR3 is built from 16 residues. DNA of the CDR3: TGTGCCTGGAGCCCCAGGTGGGGCATCGCGGACTATGGCTACACCTTC. Translation gives CAWSPRWGIADYGYTF.

The chain links TRBV3-1 (or the pseudogene TRBV3-2) to TRBJ2-3, with a tentative D call TRBD2 (5 bases). Trimming stripped 0 bases from V and 5 bases from J, with 6 bases between. The germline V gene encodes CDR1 LGHDT and CDR2 YNNKEL (reference sequence). The CDR3 contains 13 residues. DNA for the CDR3: TGTGCCAGCAGCCAAGATGCGGGAGATACGCAGTATTTT. It codes for CASSQDAGDTQYF.